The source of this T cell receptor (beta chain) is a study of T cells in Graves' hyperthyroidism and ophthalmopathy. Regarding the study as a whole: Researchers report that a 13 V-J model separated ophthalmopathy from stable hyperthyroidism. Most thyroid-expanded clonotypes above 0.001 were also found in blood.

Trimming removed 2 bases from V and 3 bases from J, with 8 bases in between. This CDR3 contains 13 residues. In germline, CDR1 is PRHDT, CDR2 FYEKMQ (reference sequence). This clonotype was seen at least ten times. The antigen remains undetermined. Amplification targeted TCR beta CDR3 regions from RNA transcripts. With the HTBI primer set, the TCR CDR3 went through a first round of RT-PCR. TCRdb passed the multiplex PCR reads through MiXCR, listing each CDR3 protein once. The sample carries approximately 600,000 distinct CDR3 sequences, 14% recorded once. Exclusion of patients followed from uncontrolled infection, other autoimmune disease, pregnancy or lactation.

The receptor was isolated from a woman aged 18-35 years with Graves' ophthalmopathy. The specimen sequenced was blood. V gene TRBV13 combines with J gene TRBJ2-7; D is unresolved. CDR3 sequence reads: CASSLKGYYEQYF. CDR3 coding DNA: TGTGCCAGCAGCTTAAAAGGTTACTACGAGCAGTACTTC.